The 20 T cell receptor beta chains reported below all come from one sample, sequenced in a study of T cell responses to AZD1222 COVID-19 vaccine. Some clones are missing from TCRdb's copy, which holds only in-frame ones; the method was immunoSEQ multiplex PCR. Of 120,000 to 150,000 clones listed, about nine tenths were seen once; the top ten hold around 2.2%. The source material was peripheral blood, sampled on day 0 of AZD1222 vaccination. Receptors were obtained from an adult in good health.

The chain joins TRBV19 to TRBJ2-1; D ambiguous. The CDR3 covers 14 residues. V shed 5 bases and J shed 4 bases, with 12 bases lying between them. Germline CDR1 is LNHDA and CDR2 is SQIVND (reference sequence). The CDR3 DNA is TGTGCCAGTAGTTCTACATGGATATACAATGAGCAGTTCTTC. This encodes CASSSTWIYNEQFF.

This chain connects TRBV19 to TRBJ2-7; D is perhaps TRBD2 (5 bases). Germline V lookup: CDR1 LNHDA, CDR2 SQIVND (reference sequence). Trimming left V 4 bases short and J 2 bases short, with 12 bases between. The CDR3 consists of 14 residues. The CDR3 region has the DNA TGTGCCAGTAGTAAGGAGGCAGGAGCCTACGAGCAGTACTTC. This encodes CASSKEAGAYEQYF. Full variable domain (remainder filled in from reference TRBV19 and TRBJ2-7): DGGITQSPKYLFRKEGQNVTLSCEQNLNHDAMYWYRQDPGQGLRLIYYSQIVNDFQKGDIAEGYSVSREKKESFPLTVTSAQKNPTAFYLCASSKEAGAYEQYFGPGTRLTVT.

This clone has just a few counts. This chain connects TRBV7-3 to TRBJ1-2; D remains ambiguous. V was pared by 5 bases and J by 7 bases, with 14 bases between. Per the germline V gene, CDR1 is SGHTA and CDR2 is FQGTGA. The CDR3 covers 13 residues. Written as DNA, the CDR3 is TGTGCCAGCAGCGTGAATTCCAAGGGTGGCTACACCTTC. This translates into CASSVNSKGGYTF.

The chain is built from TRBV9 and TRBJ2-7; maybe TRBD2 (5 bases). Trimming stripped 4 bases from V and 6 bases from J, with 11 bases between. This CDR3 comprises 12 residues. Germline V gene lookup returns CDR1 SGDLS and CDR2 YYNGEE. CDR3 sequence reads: CASSPHGVEQYF. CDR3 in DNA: TGTGCCAGCAGCCCCCACGGGGTCGAGCAGTACTTC.

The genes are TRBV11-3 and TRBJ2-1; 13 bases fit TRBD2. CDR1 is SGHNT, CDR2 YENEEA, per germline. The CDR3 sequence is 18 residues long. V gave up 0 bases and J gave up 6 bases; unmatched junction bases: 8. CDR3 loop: CASSLEIGLAGVSNEQFF. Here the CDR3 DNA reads TGTGCCAGCAGCTTAGAGATCGGACTAGCGGGAGTAAGCAATGAGCAGTTCTTC. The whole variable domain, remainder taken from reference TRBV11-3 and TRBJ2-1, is EAGVVQSPRYKIIEKKQPVAFWCNPISGHNTLYWYLQNLGQGPELLIRYENEEAVDDSQLPKDRFSAERLKGVDSTLKIQPAELGDSAVYLCASSLEIGLAGVSNEQFFGPGTRLTVL.

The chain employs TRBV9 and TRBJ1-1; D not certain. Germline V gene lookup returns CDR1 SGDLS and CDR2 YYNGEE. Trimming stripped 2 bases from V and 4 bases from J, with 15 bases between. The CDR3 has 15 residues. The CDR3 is CASSVEALGGTEAFF. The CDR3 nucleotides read TGTGCCAGCAGCGTTGAGGCCTTAGGCGGCACTGAAGCTTTCTTT.

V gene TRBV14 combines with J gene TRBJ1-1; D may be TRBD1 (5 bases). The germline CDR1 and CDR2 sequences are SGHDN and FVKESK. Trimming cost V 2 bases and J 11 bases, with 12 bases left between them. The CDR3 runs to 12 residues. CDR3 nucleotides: TGTGCCAGCAGCCAATCCCCCAGGGTGGCTTTCTTT. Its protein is CASSQSPRVAFF.

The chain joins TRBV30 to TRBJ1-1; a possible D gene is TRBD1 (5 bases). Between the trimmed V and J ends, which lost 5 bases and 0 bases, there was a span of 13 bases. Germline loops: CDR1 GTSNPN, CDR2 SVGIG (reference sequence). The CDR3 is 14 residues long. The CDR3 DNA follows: TGTGCCTGGGCGAAAGACAGCATGAACACTGAAGCTTTCTTT. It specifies CAWAKDSMNTEAFF.

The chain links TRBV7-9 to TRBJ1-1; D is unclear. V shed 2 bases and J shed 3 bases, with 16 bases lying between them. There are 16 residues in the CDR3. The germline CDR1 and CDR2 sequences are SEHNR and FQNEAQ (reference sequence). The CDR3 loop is CASSLNPAKTDTEAFF. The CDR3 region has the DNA TGTGCCAGCAGCTTAAATCCCGCGAAGACGGACACTGAAGCTTTCTTT.

CDR3 bases: TGCGCCAGCAGTGAGGCGATCTACGAGCAGTACTTC. Translated: CASSEAIYEQYF. The chain recombines TRBV10-2 with TRBJ2-7, with D unclear. The CDR3 is 12 residues long. Between the trimmed V and J ends, which lost 2 bases and 3 bases, there was a span of 5 bases. Germline V gene lookup returns CDR1 WSHSY and CDR2 SAAADI.

CDR3 sequence: CASRIQDRTQPQHF. CDR3 coding DNA: TGTGCCAGTAGAATACAAGATCGTACTCAGCCCCAGCATTTT. The rearrangement uses TRBV19 and TRBJ1-5, with unresolved D. Looked up from germline, CDR1 is LNHDA and CDR2 is SQIVND (reference sequence). Trimming shortened V by 6 bases and J by 6 bases, and 15 bases separated the two germline ends. The CDR3 sequence is 14 residues long.

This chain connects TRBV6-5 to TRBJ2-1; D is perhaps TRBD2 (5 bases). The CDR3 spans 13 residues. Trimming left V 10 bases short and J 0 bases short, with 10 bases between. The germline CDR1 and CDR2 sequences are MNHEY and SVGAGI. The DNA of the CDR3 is TGTGCCACCCTCCGGGACTCCTACAATGAGCAGTTCTTC. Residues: CATLRDSYNEQFF.

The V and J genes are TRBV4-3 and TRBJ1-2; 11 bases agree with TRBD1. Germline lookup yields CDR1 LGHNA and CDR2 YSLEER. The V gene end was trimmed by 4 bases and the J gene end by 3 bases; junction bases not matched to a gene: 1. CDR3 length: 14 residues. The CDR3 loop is CASSRGQGDYGYTF. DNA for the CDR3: TGCGCCAGCAGCCGGGGACAGGGGGACTATGGCTACACCTTC.

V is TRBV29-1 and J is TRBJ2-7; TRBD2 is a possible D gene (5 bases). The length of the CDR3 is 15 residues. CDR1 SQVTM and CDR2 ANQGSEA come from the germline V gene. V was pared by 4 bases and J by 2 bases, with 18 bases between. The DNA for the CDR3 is TGCAGCGTTGCAGGCAGACTTAGGAGGCCCTACGAGCAGTACTTC. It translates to CSVAGRLRRPYEQYF.

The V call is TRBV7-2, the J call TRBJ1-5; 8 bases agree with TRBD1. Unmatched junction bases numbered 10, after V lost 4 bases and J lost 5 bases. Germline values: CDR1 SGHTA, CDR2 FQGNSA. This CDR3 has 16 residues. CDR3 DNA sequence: TGTGCCAGCAGCTCACACGGACAGGGCGGACATCAGCCCCAGCATTTT. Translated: CASSSHGQGGHQPQHF. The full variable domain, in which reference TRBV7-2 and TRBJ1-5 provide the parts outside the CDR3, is GAGVSQSPSNKVTEKGKDVELRCDPISGHTALYWYRQSLGQGLEFLIYFQGNSAPDKSGLPSDRFSAERTGGSVSTLTIQRTQQEDSAVYLCASSSHGQGGHQPQHFGDGTRLSIL.

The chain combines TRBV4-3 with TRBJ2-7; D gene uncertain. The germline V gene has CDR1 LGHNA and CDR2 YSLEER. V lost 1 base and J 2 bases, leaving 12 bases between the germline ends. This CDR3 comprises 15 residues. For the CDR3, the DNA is TGCGCCAGCAGCCAAGTCGCGCCCAGTCCCTACGAGCAGTACTTC. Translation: CASSQVAPSPYEQYF.

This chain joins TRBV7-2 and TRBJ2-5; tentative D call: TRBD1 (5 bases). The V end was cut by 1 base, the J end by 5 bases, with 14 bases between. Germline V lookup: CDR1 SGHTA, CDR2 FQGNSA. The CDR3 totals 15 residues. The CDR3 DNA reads TGTGCCAGCAGCTTAGTGGATAGGGGTGGGGAGACCCAGTACTTC. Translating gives CASSLVDRGGETQYF.

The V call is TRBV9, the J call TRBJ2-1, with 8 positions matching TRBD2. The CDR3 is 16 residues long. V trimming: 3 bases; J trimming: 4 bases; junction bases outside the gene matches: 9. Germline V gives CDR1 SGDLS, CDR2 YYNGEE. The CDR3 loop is CASSASSGTSYNEQFF. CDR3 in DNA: TGTGCCAGCAGCGCCTCTTCCGGGACTAGTTACAATGAGCAGTTCTTC.

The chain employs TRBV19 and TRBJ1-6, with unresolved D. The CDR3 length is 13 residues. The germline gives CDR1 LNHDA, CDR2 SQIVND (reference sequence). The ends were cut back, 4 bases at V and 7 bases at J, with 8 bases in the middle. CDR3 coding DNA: TGTGCCAGTAGTAACCCGGGGAATTCACCCCTCCACTTT. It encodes CASSNPGNSPLHF.

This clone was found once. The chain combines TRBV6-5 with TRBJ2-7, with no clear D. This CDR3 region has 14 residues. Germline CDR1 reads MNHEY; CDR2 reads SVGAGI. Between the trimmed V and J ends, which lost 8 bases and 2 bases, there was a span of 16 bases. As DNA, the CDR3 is TGTGCCAGCTTCGGTAGGCAGACCCCCTACGAGCAGTACTTC. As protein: CASFGRQTPYEQYF.